Shown below are 3 T cell receptor beta chains from a single sample sequenced in a study of control samples from healthy donors and cancer patients. The data were produced by immunoSEQ multiplex PCR, yet TCRdb's version contains in-frame clones alone and is incomplete. Of some 100,000 clones listed, roughly nine tenths are singletons. Sample: blood. The receptors come from a woman in her forties or fifties in good health.

The V and J genes are TRBV11-2 and TRBJ2-1; TRBD2 is a possible D gene (7 bases). The CDR3 is 15 amino acids. Trimming took off 1 base at V and 9 bases at J, with 16 bases between the two ends. CDR1 and CDR2 (germline): SGHAT, FQNNGV. Here the CDR3 reads CASSLVGGGGGEQFF. The CDR3 DNA is TGTGCCAGCAGCTTAGTGGGGGGGGGAGGGGGTGAGCAGTTCTTC.

This sequence joins TRBV27 and TRBJ1-2, with TRBD1 identical over 8 bases. The CDR3 extends over 14 amino acids. CDR1 is MNHEY and CDR2 is SMNVEV in the germline V gene (reference sequence). V trimming: 4 bases; J trimming: 5 bases; junction bases outside the gene matches: 6. CDR3 in amino acids: CASSWDRRRYGYTF. The CDR3 DNA reads as TGTGCCAGCAGTTGGGACAGGCGAAGGTATGGCTACACCTTC.

This clone has just one count. The chain recombines TRBV4-3 with TRBJ1-4; D gene unclear. The germline V and J ends were trimmed by 1 base and 7 bases, with 10 bases remaining between them. This CDR3 contains 14 residues. The germline gives CDR1 LGHNA, CDR2 YSLEER. CDR3 bases: TGCGCCAGCAGCCAAGTTCCTCTGGGTGAAAAACTGTTTTTT. Its translation: CASSQVPLGEKLFF.